The source of this TCR beta chain is a study of blood T cell repertoires in COVID-19. Turning to the study itself: The United States, Italy and Spain were the sources of the acute and convalescent COVID-19 samples. T cells, B-cell-depleted T cells, or PBMCs provided the cDNA or gDNA that served as material.

Per the original methods: Estimated nucleated cell counts came from reference gene primer amplification. This table comes from immunoSEQ multiplex PCR, and its TCRdb copy is limited to in-frame clones, with some not included. V and J calls and clone size come straight from that table; D and trimming were deduced from the DNA. The sample shows 28,000 or so clones, 90% of them seen only once. CDR3 length: 16 residues. J lost 4 bases, V lost 1 base, and 7 bases had no gene match. Germline assignment: CDR1 SGHAT and CDR2 FQNNGV. The clonotype was recovered from a human donor in a cohort sampled during active COVID-19. The sample comprised peripheral blood. The chain combines TRBV11-2 with TRBJ2-3; TRBD2 matches at 8 bases. The CDR3 DNA is TGTGCCAGCAGCTTAGTACCGGGACTAGAGTCAGATACGCAGTATTTT. It yields the protein CASSLVPGLESDTQYF.